Here is one TCR beta chain with its context. Clones were sequenced by immunoSEQ multiplex PCR, and TCRdb holds only the in-frame ones, with some missing. This sample has 130,000 to 150,000 clones, with roughly 82% found just once. This specimen comes from a study of blood T cell repertoires in COVID-19. The specimen sequenced was peripheral blood. This TCR derives from a woman between 50 and 59 years old in a cohort sampled during active or convalescent COVID-19.

The CDR3 here is CASRLDSSYGYTF. The CDR3 nucleotides are TGTGCCAGCCGACTGGACAGTTCCTATGGCTACACCTTC. V and J are TRBV2 and TRBJ1-2, with D possibly matching TRBD1 (6 bases). Trimming cost V 8 bases and J 4 bases, with 14 bases left between them. Germline loops: CDR1 SNHLY, CDR2 FYNNEI. The CDR3 sequence is 13 residues long. The full variable domain, with the rest looked up from reference TRBV2 and TRBJ1-2, is EPEVTQTPSHQVTQMGQEVILRCVPISNHLYFYWYRQILGQKVEFLVSFYNNEISEKSEIFDDQFSVERPDGSNFTLKIRSTKLEDSAMYFCASRLDSSYGYTFGSGTRLTVV.